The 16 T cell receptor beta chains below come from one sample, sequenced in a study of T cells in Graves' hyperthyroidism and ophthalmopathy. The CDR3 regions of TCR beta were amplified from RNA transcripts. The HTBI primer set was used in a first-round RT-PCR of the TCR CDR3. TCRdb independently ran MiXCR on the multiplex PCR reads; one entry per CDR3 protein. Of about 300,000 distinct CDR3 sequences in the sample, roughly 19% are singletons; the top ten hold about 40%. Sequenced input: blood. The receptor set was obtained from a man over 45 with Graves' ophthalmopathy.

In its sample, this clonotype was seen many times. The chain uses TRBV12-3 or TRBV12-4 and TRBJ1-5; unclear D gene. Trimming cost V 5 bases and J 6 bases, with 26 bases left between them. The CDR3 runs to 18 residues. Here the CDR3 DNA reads TGTGCCAGCAGTCCCCCTCCCTCGCAGACGGCCCTAGGTCAGCCCCAGCATTTT. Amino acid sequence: CASSPPPSQTALGQPQHF.

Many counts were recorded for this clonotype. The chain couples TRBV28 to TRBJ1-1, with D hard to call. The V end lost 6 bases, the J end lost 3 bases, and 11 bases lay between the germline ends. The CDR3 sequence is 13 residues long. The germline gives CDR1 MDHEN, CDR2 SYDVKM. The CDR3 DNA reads TGTGCCAGCAGACCTCCTGGGTACACTGAAGCTTTCTTT. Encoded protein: CASRPPGYTEAFF.

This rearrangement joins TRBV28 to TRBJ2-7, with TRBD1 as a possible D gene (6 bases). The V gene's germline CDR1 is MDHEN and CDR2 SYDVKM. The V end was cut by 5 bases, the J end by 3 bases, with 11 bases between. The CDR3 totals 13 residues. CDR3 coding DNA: TGTGCCAGCAGTGTAGGGGGTTACTACGAGCAGTACTTC. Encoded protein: CASSVGGYYEQYF.

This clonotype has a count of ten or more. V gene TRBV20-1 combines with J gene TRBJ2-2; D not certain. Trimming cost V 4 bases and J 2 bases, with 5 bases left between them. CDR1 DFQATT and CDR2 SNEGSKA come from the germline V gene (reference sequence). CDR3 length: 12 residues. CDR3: CSANTNTGELFF. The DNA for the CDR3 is TGCAGTGCTAACACTAACACCGGGGAGCTGTTTTTT.

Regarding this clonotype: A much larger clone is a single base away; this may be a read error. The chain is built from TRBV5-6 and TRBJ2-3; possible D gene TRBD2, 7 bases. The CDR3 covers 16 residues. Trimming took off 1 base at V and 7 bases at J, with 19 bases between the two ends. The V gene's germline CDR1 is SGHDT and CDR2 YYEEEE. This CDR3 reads CASSLMGSGGANTQYF. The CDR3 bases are TGTGCCAGCAGCTTGATGGGTTCGGGGGGCGCCAATACGCAGTATTTT. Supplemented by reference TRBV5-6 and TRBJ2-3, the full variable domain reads DAGVTQSPTHLIKTRGQQVTLRCSPKSGHDTVSWYQQALGQGPQFIFQYYEEEERQRGNFPDRFSGHQFPNYSSELNVNALLLGDSALYLCASSLMGSGGANTQYFGPGTRLTVL.

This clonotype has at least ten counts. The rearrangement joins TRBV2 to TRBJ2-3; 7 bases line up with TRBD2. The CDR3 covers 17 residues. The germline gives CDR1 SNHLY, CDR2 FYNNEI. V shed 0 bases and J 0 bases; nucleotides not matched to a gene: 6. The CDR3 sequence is CASSEAILAVSTDTQYF. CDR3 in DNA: TGTGCCAGCAGTGAAGCTATCCTAGCGGTTAGCACAGATACGCAGTATTTT.

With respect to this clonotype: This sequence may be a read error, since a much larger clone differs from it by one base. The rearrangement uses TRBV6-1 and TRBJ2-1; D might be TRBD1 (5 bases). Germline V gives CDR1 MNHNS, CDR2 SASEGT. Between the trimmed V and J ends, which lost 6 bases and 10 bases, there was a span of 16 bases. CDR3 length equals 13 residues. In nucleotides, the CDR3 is TGTGCCAGCAGACCACAGCCTTGGGGCGAGCAGTTCTTC. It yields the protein CASRPQPWGEQFF.

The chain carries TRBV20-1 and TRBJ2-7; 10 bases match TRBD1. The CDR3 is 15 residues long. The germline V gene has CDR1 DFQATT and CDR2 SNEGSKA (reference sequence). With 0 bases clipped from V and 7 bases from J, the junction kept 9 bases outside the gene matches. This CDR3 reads CSARDPTGGFIEQYF. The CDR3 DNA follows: TGCAGTGCTAGAGATCCGACAGGGGGCTTCATAGAGCAGTACTTC.

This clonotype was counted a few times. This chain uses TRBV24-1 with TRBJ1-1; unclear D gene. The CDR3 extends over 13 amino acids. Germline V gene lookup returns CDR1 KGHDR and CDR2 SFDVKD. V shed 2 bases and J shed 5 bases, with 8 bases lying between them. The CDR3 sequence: CATSDYGRTEAFF. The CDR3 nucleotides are TGTGCCACCAGTGATTACGGACGGACTGAAGCTTTCTTT.

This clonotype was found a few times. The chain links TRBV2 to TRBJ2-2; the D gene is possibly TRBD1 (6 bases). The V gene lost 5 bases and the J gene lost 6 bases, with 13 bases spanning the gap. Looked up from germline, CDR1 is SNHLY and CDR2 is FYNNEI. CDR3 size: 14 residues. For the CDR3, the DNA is TGTGCCAGCAGTTCTACAGGGAGCGCCGGGGAGCTGTTTTTT. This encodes CASSSTGSAGELFF.

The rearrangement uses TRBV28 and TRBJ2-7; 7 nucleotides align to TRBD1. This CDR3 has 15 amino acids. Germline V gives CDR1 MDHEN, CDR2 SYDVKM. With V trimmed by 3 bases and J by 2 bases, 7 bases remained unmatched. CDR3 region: CASSLGRQGTYEQYF. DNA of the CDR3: TGTGCCAGCAGTTTGGGCCGACAGGGAACCTACGAGCAGTACTTC.

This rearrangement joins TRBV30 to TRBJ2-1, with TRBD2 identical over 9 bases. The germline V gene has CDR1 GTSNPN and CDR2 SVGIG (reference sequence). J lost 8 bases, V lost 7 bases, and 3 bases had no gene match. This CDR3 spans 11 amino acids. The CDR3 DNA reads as TGTGCCTTTAGCGGGAGTTATGAGCAGTTCTTC. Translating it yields CAFSGSYEQFF.

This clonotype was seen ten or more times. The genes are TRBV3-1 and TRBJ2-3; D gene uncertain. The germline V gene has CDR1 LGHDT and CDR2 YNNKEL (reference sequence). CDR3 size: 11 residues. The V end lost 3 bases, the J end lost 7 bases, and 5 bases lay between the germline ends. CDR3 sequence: CASSQFNTQYF. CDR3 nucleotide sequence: TGTGCCAGCAGCCAGTTTAATACGCAGTATTTT.

In DNA form, the CDR3 reads TGCAGTGCTTTGACCCCGCTAGCGGGAGTCGATGAGCAGTTCTTC. Translating gives CSALTPLAGVDEQFF. V gene TRBV20-1 combines with J gene TRBJ2-1, with 10 bases lining up with TRBD2. Germline V gives CDR1 DFQATT, CDR2 SNEGSKA (reference sequence). CDR3 length equals 15 residues. The V gene end was trimmed by 5 bases and the J gene end by 8 bases; junction bases not matched to a gene: 12.

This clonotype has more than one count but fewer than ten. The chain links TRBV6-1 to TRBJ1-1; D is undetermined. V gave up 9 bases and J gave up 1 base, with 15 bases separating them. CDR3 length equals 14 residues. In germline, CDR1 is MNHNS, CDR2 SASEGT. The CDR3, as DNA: TGTGCCAGTTCGCTAACCACCAGGAACACTGAAGCTTTCTTT. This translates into CASSLTTRNTEAFF.

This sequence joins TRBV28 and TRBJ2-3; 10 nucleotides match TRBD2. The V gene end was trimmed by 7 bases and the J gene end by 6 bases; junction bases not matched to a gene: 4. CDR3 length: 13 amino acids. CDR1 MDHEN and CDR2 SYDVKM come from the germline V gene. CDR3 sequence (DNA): TGTGCCAGCAAGGCTAGCGGGAGTGATACGCAGTATTTT. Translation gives CASKASGSDTQYF.